The 11 T cell receptor beta chains below come from one sample, sequenced in a study of Graves' ophthalmopathy and Graves' hyperthyroidism. Scientists amplified the TCR beta CDR3 regions from RNA transcripts. HTBI primers primed a first-round RT-PCR, and a second-round multiplex PCR followed. Via MiXCR, TCRdb re-called the multiplex PCR reads, giving one row per CDR3 protein. The data show around 51,000 distinct CDR3 sequences, around 45% seen once. The specimen was peripheral blood. These receptors came from an adult man with Graves' ophthalmopathy.

The rearrangement joins TRBV15 to TRBJ2-7; D might be TRBD1 (5 bases). Germline lookup yields CDR1 LNHNV and CDR2 YYDKDF (reference sequence). V lost 5 bases, J lost 4 bases, and 12 bases lay in between. The length of the CDR3 is 13 residues. In DNA, the CDR3 is TGTGCCACCAGCGGAAAGACAGATTACGAGCAGTACTTC. Amino acids: CATSGKTDYEQYF. The whole variable domain, remainder taken from reference TRBV15 and TRBJ2-7, is DAMVIQNPRYQVTQFGKPVTLSCSQTLNHNVMYWYQQKSSQAPKLLFHYYDKDFNNEADTPDNFQSRRPNTSFCFLDIRSPGLGDTAMYLCATSGKTDYEQYFGPGTRLTVT.

The V call is TRBV5-6, the J call TRBJ1-5; tentatively, D is TRBD1 (5 bases). Germline assignment: CDR1 SGHDT and CDR2 YYEEEE. The CDR3 contains 14 residues. Trimming stripped 3 bases from V and 3 bases from J, with 10 bases between. CDR3 coding DNA: TGTGCCAGCAGCTGGGGGATCCACAATCAGCCCCAGCATTTT. This gives the protein CASSWGIHNQPQHF.

On this clonotype itself: Since no conserved phenylalanine or tryptophan closes the CDR3, a read error is the likely cause. J is TRBJ2-1 and V is TRBV5-6; D not resolved. V gave up 3 bases and J gave up 5 bases, with 15 bases separating them. The CDR3 consists of 15 residues. CDR1 is SGHDT and CDR2 is YYEEEE in the germline V gene. The CDR3: CASSSQHSPNNEQFS. As DNA, the CDR3 is TGTGCCAGCAGCTCCCAGCATAGTCCGAACAATGAGCAGTTCTCC.

At least ten counts were recorded for this clonotype. The chain carries TRBV5-5 and TRBJ1-5; 8 bases map to TRBD1. The germline gives CDR1 SGHKS, CDR2 YYEKEE (reference sequence). V lost 3 bases and J lost 1; bases outside the gene matches: 3. CDR3 size: 15 residues. In DNA, the CDR3 is TGTGCCAGCAGCTCATGGACAGGGAGCAATCAGCCCCAGCATTTT. Translation: CASSSWTGSNQPQHF. Full variable domain (rest looked up from reference TRBV5-5 and TRBJ1-5): DAGVTQSPTHLIKTRGQQVTLRCSPISGHKSVSWYQQVLGQGPQFIFQYYEKEERGRGNFPDRFSARQFPNYSSELNVNALLLGDSALYLCASSSWTGSNQPQHFGDGTRLSIL.

This clonotype came up a few times. The junction departs from germline at one end; a sequencing error may be responsible. The genes are TRBV7-9 and TRBJ1-1; D perhaps matches TRBD1 (6 bases). Germline V gives CDR1 SEHNR, CDR2 FQNEAQ (reference sequence). The CDR3 has 16 amino acids. CDR3: CTSRRQLGGMNTEAFF. The CDR3 nucleotides are TGTACCAGCAGACGACAGCTGGGGGGCATGAACACTGAAGCTTTCTTT. Looking up the rest from reference TRBV7-9 and TRBJ1-1 gives the full variable domain: DTGVSQNPRHKITKRGQNVTFRCDPISEHNRLYWYRQTLGQGPEFLTYFQNEAQLEKSRLLSDRFSAERPKGSFSTLEIQRTEQGDSAMYLCTSRRQLGGMNTEAFFGQGTRLTVV.

As regards this clonotype: One end of the junction is discordant with germline, which a read error may explain. The chain joins TRBV9 to TRBJ2-2, with TRBD2 as a possible D gene (6 bases). Looked up from germline, CDR1 is SGDLS and CDR2 is YYNGEE. This CDR3 contains 16 residues. CDR3 bases: TGTGCCAGCAGCGTAGGACGGTATGTGGACACCGGGGGGCTGTTTTTT. Translating it yields CASSVGRYVDTGGLFF.

This clonotype is medium-sized in the sample. The chain has TRBV29-1 and TRBJ2-1; 11 nucleotides match TRBD2. The trim removed 3 bases at V and 8 bases at J, leaving 9 bases unmatched. CDR3 size: 15 residues. In germline, CDR1 is SQVTM, CDR2 ANQGSEA. CDR3 sequence (DNA): TGCAGCGTTGAGAAGGGTAGCGGGGGGGCGTATGAGCAGTTCTTC. Encoded protein: CSVEKGSGGAYEQFF.

V is TRBV7-9 and J is TRBJ2-1; 10 bases map to TRBD2. The germline gives CDR1 SEHNR, CDR2 FQNEAQ (reference sequence). The V gene end was trimmed by 5 bases and the J gene end by 0 bases; junction bases not matched to a gene: 7. The CDR3 has 17 amino acids. In nucleotides, the CDR3 is TGTGCCAGCAGCACCAAGCGGGGGGGCGTCTCCTACAATGAGCAGTTCTTC. Translation: CASSTKRGGVSYNEQFF.

V and J are TRBV27 and TRBJ2-6, with 9 bases that match TRBD1. J gave up 0 bases and V 5 bases, and 11 bases lay outside the gene matches. The CDR3 is made up of 19 amino acids. Germline V gives CDR1 MNHEY, CDR2 SMNVEV (reference sequence). CDR3 protein: CASSLYPGQGLSGANVLTF. As DNA, the CDR3 is TGTGCCAGCAGTCTTTATCCGGGACAGGGCCTCTCTGGGGCCAACGTCCTGACTTTC. Full variable domain (missing parts from reference TRBV27 and TRBJ2-6): EAQVTQNPRYLITVTGKKLTVTCSQNMNHEYMSWYRQDPGLGLRQIYYSMNVEVTDKGDVPEGYKVSRKEKRNFPLILESPSPNQTSLYFCASSLYPGQGLSGANVLTFGAGSRLTVL.

The gene calls are TRBV30 and TRBJ1-5; D gene uncertain. The germline gives CDR1 GTSNPN, CDR2 SVGIG (reference sequence). The V end lost 0 bases, the J end lost 5 bases, and 8 bases lay between the germline ends. The CDR3 covers 13 residues. CDR3 DNA sequence: TGTGCCTGGAGTGTAACAGATGATCAGCCCCAGCATTTT. It specifies CAWSVTDDQPQHF.

The chain has TRBV7-2 and TRBJ2-5; the match to TRBD1 covers 8 bases. CDR3 length equals 14 residues. The germline V gene has CDR1 SGHTA and CDR2 FQGNSA. The V and J ends lost 6 bases and 7 bases, in that order; junction bases with no gene match: 10. In nucleotides, the CDR3 is TGTGCCAGCAGGATGGACAGGGTCGGTCTGACCCAGTACTTC. Protein: CASRMDRVGLTQYF.